Listed below are T cell receptor beta chains from one sample, sequenced in a study of T-cell reconstitution after alpha-beta-depleted transplantation in children. TCRdb itself ran the PCR reads through MiXCR, one entry per CDR3 protein. The repertoire holds some 450,000 distinct CDR3 sequences, with over 40% as singletons. The material sequenced was PBMCs, taken before TCRalphabeta/CD19-depleted stem cell transplant. The receptor set was obtained from a girl aged 2-15 years with aplastic anemia, due to receive a stem cell transplant. Each CDR3 is given with its conserved first and last residue. D genes are given only for firm matches. Size tells how often a clone was seen (once, few, many) or the class of an expanded clone, and some rows leave it out.

V: TRBV7-6
size: -
J: TRBJ1-1
D: -
DNA: TGTGCCAGCAGCCGGGGGACGGCAATTGAAGCTTTCTTT
CDR3: CASSRGTAIEAFF

V: TRBV12-3/TRBV12-4
size: -
J: TRBJ2-7
D: -
DNA: TGTGCCAGCAGTCTACAGGACGAGCAGTACTTC
CDR3: CASSLQDEQYF

V: TRBV5-1
size: few
J: TRBJ2-3
D: -
DNA: TGCGCCAGCAGCTTGCCCCCGGGACGGGGCACAGATACGCAGTATTTT
CDR3: CASSLPPGRGTDTQYF

V: TRBV15
size: -
J: TRBJ2-2
D: -
DNA: TGTGCCACCAGCCTTTATTTCGGGGAGCTGTTTTTT
CDR3: CATSLYFGELFF

V: TRBV7-9
size: -
J: TRBJ2-7
D: TRBD2
DNA: TGTGCCAGCAGCTTAGGGGCGGGGACTACCTACGAGCAGTACTTC
CDR3: CASSLGAGTTYEQYF

V: TRBV10-3
size: -
J: TRBJ2-3
D: TRBD1
DNA: TGTGCCATCTCAGGGGGCGTTCATACGCAGTATTTT
CDR3: CAISGGVHTQYF

V: TRBV12-3/TRBV12-4
size: -
J: TRBJ2-3
D: -
DNA: TGTGCCAGCAGTTTAGATGGGCCAGATACGCAGTATTTT
CDR3: CASSLDGPDTQYF

V: TRBV12-3/TRBV12-4
size: -
J: TRBJ1-5
D: TRBD1
DNA: TGTGCCAGCAGTTTTACAGGGGACGATAGCAATCAGCCCCAGCATTTT
CDR3: CASSFTGDDSNQPQHF

V: TRBV19
size: -
J: TRBJ2-7
D: TRBD2
DNA: TGTGCCAGTAGTATTAACGCGGGGGGGTTCTCCTACGAGCAGTACTTC
CDR3: CASSINAGGFSYEQYF

V: TRBV12-3/TRBV12-4
size: -
J: TRBJ1-3
D: -
DNA: TGTGCCAGCAGACCTGTGGGGGCTGGAAACACCATATATTTT
CDR3: CASRPVGAGNTIYF

V: TRBV20-1
size: -
J: TRBJ2-5
D: -
DNA: TGCAGTGCTAGAGATCCCGCCGCCAGGGGCCGGCCGTGGGAGACCCAGTACTTC
CDR3: CSARDPAARGRPWETQYF

V: TRBV7-9
size: few
J: TRBJ1-6
D: TRBD1
DNA: TGTGCCAGCAGCACGACGGACAGGGAGGGGTCACCCCTCCACTTT
CDR3: CASSTTDREGSPLHF

V: TRBV28
size: -
J: TRBJ2-7
D: -
DNA: TGTGCCAGCAGTTTATCAGAGGGCTACGAGCAGTACTTC
CDR3: CASSLSEGYEQYF

V: TRBV25-1
size: many
J: TRBJ2-5
D: -
DNA: TGTGCCAGCAGAGTCCAAGAGACCCAGTACTTC
CDR3: CASRVQETQYF

V: TRBV19
size: few
J: TRBJ2-3
D: TRBD2
DNA: TGTGCCAGTAGTGCCCTTTTACTAGCGAGGGGCACTAGCACAGATACGCAGTATTTT
CDR3: CASSALLLARGTSTDTQYF

V: TRBV12-3/TRBV12-4
size: -
J: TRBJ2-1
D: TRBD2
DNA: TGTGCCAGCAGTTGGGCTAGCGGGATGATTGGGTATGAGCAGTTCTTC
CDR3: CASSWASGMIGYEQFF

V: TRBV7-2
size: many
J: TRBJ2-3
D: -
DNA: TGTGCCAGCAGCCGGGGGCCTCGAAACGCAGATACGCAGTATTTT
CDR3: CASSRGPRNADTQYF

V: TRBV7-6
size: once
J: TRBJ2-5
D: -
DNA: TGTGCCAGCAGCCCGGTTCGTCGGACTCAAGAGACCCAGTACTTC
CDR3: CASSPVRRTQETQYF